This TCR beta chain was sequenced during a study of blood T cells in healthy people across ages (dated by TCRdb to between 2015 and 2017). Looking at the study overall: Template switching captured roughly one uniquely barcoded TCR beta cDNA molecule per two T cells in model experiments. Using deep sequencing normalized with unique cDNA molecular identifiers, the study measured how TCR beta repertoire diversity changes with age. The donors were split into four age groups: young (average 16 years), middle-aged (around 40), aged (roughly 65) and long-lived (approximately 80). Two additional independent replicas of 1 million unique cDNA reads from the same blood draw were analyzed for two donors (one aged 18 to 30 and one aged 80 or older). What the authors observed across the whole study: Total diversity estimates from one million sequenced T cells were considered lower bounds and underestimates. A strong correlation was found between observed TCR beta diversity and the percentage of naive T cells measured by flow cytometry. Conclusive comparison of naive and antigen-experienced compartments was prevented by the profiling of bulk unsorted PBMCs. Because the CMV infection status of the donors was unknown, age-related changes in expanded clonotypes may potentially have been confounded. As age increased, observed TCR beta diversity per million T cells dropped in a roughly linear way, and a significant reduction was already evident by age 40. The long-lived group showed more naive CD4+ T cells, fewer expanded clones and increased TCR diversity than the aged group, suggesting age selection.

The library was generated by 5' RACE. Sequencing instrument: Illumina HiSeq 2500. A second PCR of about 7 to 12 cycles was run with a J-beta primer mix and a sample-barcoded 5' primer. A template-switch 5' adaptor carrying 12 random nucleotides introduced a unique molecular identifier onto each TCR beta cDNA molecule. At least 3 million CDR3-containing paired-end reads were obtained from each sample. All of the RNA was converted into first-strand cDNA using the Mint cDNA synthesis kit, with a TRBC-specific oligonucleotide serving as the primer. All cDNA was treated with uracil-DNA glycosylase and then went through a first 18-cycle PCR with the universal primers M1SS and BC2_uni_R. The study's processing was this. Normalization of each sample was performed by random selection of 1 million high-quality reads, each carrying a distinct molecular identifier. Instead of being binned into consensus sequences, reads with shared molecular identifiers were discarded. CDR3 identification, clonotype clustering and error correction used MiTCR with a Q25 quality threshold and the strictest error-elimination algorithm. A nonparametric unseen species model with Euler transformation was used to estimate a lower bound on total TCR beta diversity. The public sequencing data were trimmed at Q25 with fastp and processed into clonotypes with MiXCR by TCRdb, which kept only in-frame beta chains. For every CDR3 protein sequence, its rows merge into one entry that carries the most common genes and DNA. These V and J calls originate from TCRdb's pipeline instead of the authors' own analysis. The sample table contains roughly 1 million distinct CDR3 sequences; only one count was recorded for less than 25% of them. Approximately 0.79% of the sample is in the top ten clones.

The approximately 39 donors, aged about 6 to 100 years, were systemically healthy Caucasian individuals from Russia. Around 10 milliliters of peripheral blood were collected from each donor into EDTA-treated Vacutainer tubes. PBMCs were isolated by Ficoll-Paque density-gradient centrifugation, with at least 6 million obtained per sample. Trizol reagent was used to extract total RNA from PBMCs, with at least 6 micrograms per sample. The percentages of naive CD45RAhigh/CD27high T cells were determined by flow cytometry on a PBMC aliquot from every donor. The germline V gene (reference sequence) provides CDR1 MNHEY and CDR2 SMNVEV. V and J are truncated by 7 bases and 4 bases respectively, leaving an intervening sequence of 5 bases. From cysteine to phenylalanine, the CDR3 is 12 amino acids long. The DNA shown is the 36-base CDR3, in frame from base 1. This clonotype was detected a few times. No antigen is known for it. No qualities accompany the bases; no much larger clone lies one base away.

These data also formed part of another study, on T cells of mothers and their children. The other study reports the following: Donors were nine systemically healthy Caucasian individuals: three mothers and their six children. cDNA synthesis consumed the entire amount of extracted RNA, loaded at 1.5 ug RNA in each 15 ul reaction. Sample barcodes and 2-4 random nucleotides were added via the M1S primer in the second PCR. Each mother yielded over 9.5 million TCR beta CDR3 reads and each child about 3 million reads. In both related and unrelated pairs, thymic selection shapes the output of TCR recombination in a similar way, with inherited differences having only a minor effect. Normalized repertoire overlap was always found to be slightly, but never significantly, higher in related mother-child pairs than in unrelated mother-child pairs. Persistent microchimeric T cell clones were not detected, at a sensitivity of 85 to 100 clones per million clonotypes. In the study, deep NGS was used to compare the TCR beta repertoires of mothers and children, and features distinguishing related mother-child pairs from unrelated individuals were sought. On average, the children were around 11 +/- 4 years old, while the mothers were around 40 +/- 4 years old. Libraries were sequenced on Illumina HiSeq 2000 with 100+100 nt paired-end reads after adapter ligation with NEBNext reagents. To avoid cross-contamination, the mother libraries and the child libraries were prepared a month apart and sequenced in separate runs. For each donor, somewhere between about 450,000 and 2,000,000 distinct TCR beta clonotypes were identified. Naive TCR beta clonotypes were estimated from low-frequency clonotypes matched to each donor's FACS-determined naive share, without sorting.

The clonotype comes from a girl aged 2-10 years in good health. This sequence uses TRBV27 and TRBJ1-6; no D gene is confidently identified. Sequencing input: blood. The DNA reads as follows: TGTGCCAGCACGGGATATAATTCACCCCTCCACTTT. This yields the protein CASTGYNSPLHF.